This note documents a single TCR beta chain sequence. CDR1 and CDR2 (germline): SNHLY, FYNNEI. The CDR3 loop spans 16 amino acids. V lost 3 bases to trimming and J lost 4 bases; unmatched junction nucleotides: 12. These data originate in a study of shared clonotypes between healthy human individuals. Profiled with immunoSEQ multiplex PCR; TCRdb holds only in-frame clones, not every one. Among approximately 1,500,000 clones listed, 98% were seen once. The receptor was derived from a man younger than 40 in good health. Specimen: naive CD4+ T cells sorted from blood. Subset noted: CD45RA+ positively selected. The chain employs TRBV2 and TRBJ2-7, with 7 bases fitting TRBD2. The CDR3 here is CASSDPGGRTQYEQYF. For the CDR3, the DNA is TGTGCCAGCAGTGATCCGGGGGGTAGGACTCAATACGAGCAGTACTTC.